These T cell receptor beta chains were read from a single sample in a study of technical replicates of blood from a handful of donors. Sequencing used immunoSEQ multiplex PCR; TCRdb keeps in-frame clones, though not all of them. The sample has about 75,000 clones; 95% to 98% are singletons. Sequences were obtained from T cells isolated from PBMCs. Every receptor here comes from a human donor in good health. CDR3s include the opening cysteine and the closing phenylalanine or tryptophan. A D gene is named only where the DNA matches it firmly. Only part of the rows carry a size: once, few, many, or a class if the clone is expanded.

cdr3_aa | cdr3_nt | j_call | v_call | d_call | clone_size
CASSSFGYGYTF | TGTGCCAGCAGCTCTTTCGGCTATGGCTACACCTTC | TRBJ1-2 | TRBV5-5 | . | .
CASDRVEHEQYF | TGTGCCAGTGACAGGGTTGAGCACGAGCAGTACTTC | TRBJ2-7 | TRBV6-1 | TRBD1 | .
CASSQQGGGEGYTF | TGCGCCAGCAGCCAACAAGGAGGAGGGGAGGGCTACACCTTC | TRBJ1-2 | TRBV4-1 | . | .
CSVPRQGNTEAFF | TGCAGCGTCCCCCGTCAGGGGAACACTGAAGCTTTCTTT | TRBJ1-1 | TRBV29-1 | . | .
CASTLSGRSGANVLTF | TGTGCCAGCACCCTTAGCGGGAGATCTGGGGCCAACGTCCTGACTTTC | TRBJ2-6 | TRBV5-4 | TRBD2 | .
CASSLQGASYEQYF | TGTGCCAGCAGCTTACAGGGGGCCTCCTACGAGCAGTACTTC | TRBJ2-7 | TRBV7-8 | TRBD1 | .
CASSSTGTDTQYF | TGTGCCAGCAGCTCAACCGGGACAGATACGCAGTATTTT | TRBJ2-3 | TRBV7-9 | . | .
CASSHGVGETQYF | TGTGCCAGCAGCCACGGGGTAGGGGAGACCCAGTACTTC | TRBJ2-5 | TRBV4-2 | . | .
CASSASGTSGYYNEQFF | TGTGCCAGCAGCGCCTCCGGGACTAGCGGGTACTACAATGAGCAGTTCTTC | TRBJ2-1 | TRBV9 | TRBD2 | .
CASSLFWAGGPYEQYF | TGTGCCAGCAGCTTGTTCTGGGCGGGGGGCCCCTACGAGCAGTACTTC | TRBJ2-7 | TRBV5-6 | TRBD2 | .
CASSPQEGRGEKLFF | TGTGCCAGCTCACCACAGGAGGGAAGAGGTGAAAAACTGTTTTTT | TRBJ1-4 | TRBV18 | . | .
CASSLSSGVPYEQYF | TGTGCCAGCAGCCTCAGTTCGGGGGTTCCCTACGAGCAGTACTTC | TRBJ2-7 | TRBV9 | . | .
CASSYAGGTGFYGYTF | TGTGCCAGCAGCTATGCCGGCGGGACAGGTTTCTATGGCTACACCTTC | TRBJ1-2 | TRBV27 | TRBD1 | .
CASSPYKNTGELFF | TGTGCCAGCAGCCCTTACAAGAACACCGGGGAGCTGTTTTTT | TRBJ2-2 | TRBV14 | . | .
CASRGTDSVYGYTF | TGTGCCAGCAGGGGAACGGACAGTGTCTATGGCTACACCTTC | TRBJ1-2 | TRBV2 | . | .
CASSRGTGDNEQFF | TGTGCCAGTAGTAGGGGGACAGGGGACAATGAGCAGTTCTTC | TRBJ2-1 | TRBV19 | TRBD1 | .
CSALDRYTQYF | TGCAGTGCTCTTGACAGATATACGCAGTATTTT | TRBJ2-3 | TRBV20-1 | . | .
CASSLMGARTGNTIYF | TGTGCCAGCAGCTTAATGGGGGCGCGTACTGGAAACACCATATATTTT | TRBJ1-3 | TRBV13 | . | once
CAITSRTGTNTGELFF | TGTGCCATCACCAGCCGGACAGGGACGAACACCGGGGAGCTGTTTTTT | TRBJ2-2 | TRBV10-3 | TRBD1 | .
CAWSSEDGSYEQHF | TGTGCCTGGAGTTCGGAGGACGGTTCCTACGAGCAGCACTTC | TRBJ2-7 | TRBV30 | . | .
CAITPENTGELFF | TGTGCCATTACTCCCGAGAACACCGGGGAGCTGTTTTTT | TRBJ2-2 | TRBV6-1 | . | .
CASSLSPGMNTEAFF | TGTGCCAGCAGCTTAAGTCCGGGAATGAACACTGAAGCTTTCTTT | TRBJ1-1 | TRBV7-3 | . | .
CASSRRRSSGGYTF | TGTGCCAGCAGCAGGAGGCGGTCGTCTGGGGGCTACACCTTC | TRBJ1-2 | TRBV6-5 | . | .
CASSVSTGQGGYTF | TGTGCCAGCAGTGTCTCGACAGGGCAAGGTGGCTACACCTTC | TRBJ1-2 | TRBV28 | TRBD1 | .
CASSPLRDSKETQYF | TGTGCCAGCAGTCCCCTCCGGGACTCTAAAGAGACCCAGTACTTC | TRBJ2-5 | TRBV28 | . | .
CASSETASTSYNEQFF | TGTGCCAGCAGCGAAACGGCTAGCACCTCCTACAATGAGCAGTTCTTC | TRBJ2-1 | TRBV9 | . | few
CASSRGTAKNIQYF | TGTGCCAGCAGTCGCGGGACGGCCAAAAACATTCAGTACTTC | TRBJ2-4 | TRBV6-5 | . | .
CASSSGQGHYNEQFF | TGTGCCAGCAGTTCTGGGCAGGGCCACTACAATGAGCAGTTCTTC | TRBJ2-1 | TRBV25-1 | . | .
CASSQTGWAGNTEAFF | TGTGCCAGCAGCCAGACAGGGTGGGCGGGGAACACTGAAGCTTTCTTT | TRBJ1-1 | TRBV11-3 | TRBD1 | .
CASSIVGSGSEQYF | TGTGCCAGTAGTATAGTTGGTAGCGGGAGCGAGCAGTACTTC | TRBJ2-7 | TRBV19 | TRBD2 | .
CASSLVTNLPGGGNEQFF | TGTGCCAGCAGCCTAGTAACCAACTTGCCCGGGGGAGGGAATGAGCAGTTCTTC | TRBJ2-1 | TRBV13 | TRBD2 | .
CASSPAGGQETQYF | TGTGCCAGCAGCCCAGCGGGGGGCCAAGAGACCCAGTACTTC | TRBJ2-5 | TRBV11-3 | TRBD2 | .
CASSLRALDRHHSNQPQHF | TGTGCCAGCAGTTTAAGGGCTTTGGACAGACATCATAGCAATCAGCCCCAGCATTTT | TRBJ1-5 | TRBV28 | . | .
CASSQEQGYVGGYTF | TGCGCCAGCAGCCAAGAACAGGGTTATGTTGGTGGCTACACCTTC | TRBJ1-2 | TRBV4-1 | . | .
CASRDSDRGRTEAFF | TGTGCCAGTAGGGACTCGGACAGGGGGCGTACTGAAGCTTTCTTT | TRBJ1-1 | TRBV19 | TRBD1 | .
CASSLMPGMADTQYF | TGTGCCAGCAGTTTGATGCCCGGGATGGCAGATACGCAGTATTTT | TRBJ2-3 | TRBV27 | . | .
CASSVEGGGNTGELFF | TGTGCCAGCAGCGTAGAGGGGGGGGGCAACACCGGGGAGCTGTTTTTT | TRBJ2-2 | TRBV9 | . | .
CASSVSGTGGRQYF | TGTGCCAGCAGTGTTTCCGGGACAGGGGGGAGGCAGTACTTC | TRBJ2-7 | TRBV6-5 | TRBD1 | .
CAWSVLSGLLSYEQYF | TGTGCCTGGAGTGTACTGTCGGGGTTGTTGTCCTACGAGCAGTACTTC | TRBJ2-7 | TRBV30 | . | .
CASSQGQSNEKLFF | TGTGCCAGCAGCCAAGGGCAGTCAAATGAAAAACTGTTTTTT | TRBJ1-4 | TRBV4-2 | . | .
CASSQVLNEQYF | TGTGCCAGCAGCCAAGTTTTAAACGAGCAGTACTTC | TRBJ2-7 | TRBV14 | . | .
CASSLVRGYTEAFF | TGTGCCAGCAGCTTAGTCAGGGGGTACACTGAAGCTTTCTTT | TRBJ1-1 | TRBV7-9 | TRBD1 | .
CASSDLGVEQYF | TGTGCCAGCAGTGATTTGGGAGTCGAGCAGTACTTC | TRBJ2-7 | TRBV2 | . | .
CASSIDRGGEAFF | TGTGCCAGTAGTATAGATAGAGGGGGTGAAGCTTTCTTT | TRBJ1-1 | TRBV19 | . | .
CASSMTTGGDSATEAFF | TGTGCCAGCAGCATGACGACAGGGGGGGATTCGGCCACTGAAGCTTTCTTT | TRBJ1-1 | TRBV21-1 | . | .
CASSYRGSGTTDTQYF | TGTGCCAGCAGTTACCGCGGGAGCGGAACCACAGATACGCAGTATTTT | TRBJ2-3 | TRBV6-5 | TRBD2 | .
CASSLAGQGRGYTF | TGTGCCAGCAGCTTGGCCGGCCAGGGCCGGGGCTACACCTTC | TRBJ1-2 | TRBV5-4 | . | .
CASKGLPGRGGTEAFF | TGTGCCAGCAAGGGTCTCCCGGGGAGAGGGGGCACTGAAGCTTTCTTT | TRBJ1-1 | TRBV28 | . | .
CATSRDLRGTNTEAFF | TGTGCCACCAGCAGAGATCTGAGGGGGACGAACACTGAAGCTTTCTTT | TRBJ1-1 | TRBV15 | . | .
CASSLLTETQYF | TGCGCCAGCAGCTTGTTGACTGAGACCCAGTACTTC | TRBJ2-5 | TRBV5-1 | . | .
CASSPQGQAINYGYTF | TGCGCCAGCAGCCCACAGGGACAGGCAATAAACTATGGCTACACCTTC | TRBJ1-2 | TRBV4-1 | TRBD1 | .
CASSDFAAGIQYF | TGCGCCAGCAGTGATTTTGCGGCGGGCATTCAGTACTTC | TRBJ2-4 | TRBV10-1 | . | .
CASSVDRGIQYF | TGTGCCAGCAGCGTAGATAGGGGTATACAGTACTTC | TRBJ2-7 | TRBV9 | . | .
CASIKGLAANNEQFF | TGTGCCAGCATCAAGGGACTAGCCGCGAACAATGAGCAGTTCTTC | TRBJ2-1 | TRBV2 | TRBD2 | .
CASSYTWQSYEQYF | TGTGCCAGCAGTTACACGTGGCAGTCCTACGAGCAGTACTTC | TRBJ2-7 | TRBV6-5 | . | .
CASSENRGLSNTEAFF | TGTGCCAGCAGTGAGAACAGGGGCCTATCGAACACTGAAGCTTTCTTT | TRBJ1-1 | TRBV28 | TRBD1 | .
CASRQGNGNTIYF | TGTGCCAGTCGACAGGGCAATGGAAACACCATATATTTT | TRBJ1-3 | TRBV6-5 | TRBD1 | .
CASSLAEHTDTQYF | TGTGCCAGCAGTTTGGCGGAGCACACAGATACGCAGTATTTT | TRBJ2-3 | TRBV27 | . | .
CASRGMGQYKNIQYF | TGTGCCAGCAGGGGTATGGGACAGTACAAAAACATTCAGTACTTC | TRBJ2-4 | TRBV6-5 | TRBD1 | .